This paragraph covers one T cell receptor (beta chain) sequence. Antigen specificity is unknown. The sample is drawn from a study of regulatory T cells in long-lasting Graves disease. This CDR3 is built from 17 residues. Germline assignment: CDR1 MGHRA and CDR2 YSYEKL. Trimming cost V 2 bases and J 1 base; bases outside gene matches: 7. Study results and caveats: Persistent disease samples used TRBV28, TRBJ1-2 and TRBJ2-5 preferentially.

Indicated time point: newly diagnosed GD, antithyroid drugs for less than 3 months. The TCR library was made from RNA extracted from PBMCs. Construction of TCR beta libraries relied on iRepertoire HTBI primers and on Arm-PCR targeting CDR3 regions. MiXCR, run by TCRdb on the multiplex PCR reads, gives a single entry per CDR3 protein. The table records about 540,000 distinct CDR3 sequences, roughly 14% of them present only once. The same sample was also studied in work on T cells in Graves' hyperthyroidism and ophthalmopathy. As that study records: Graves' hyperthyroidism was deemed stable given no ophthalmopathy progression within 18 months. HTBI primers were the set used in a first-round RT-PCR of the TCR CDR3. Most expanded thyroid clonotypes above 0.001 recurred in blood.

The specimen comprised peripheral blood mononuclear cells (PBMCs), sampled at new diagnosis, from a patient treated with antithyroid drugs. The rearrangement links TRBV4-1 to TRBJ2-3, with 9 bases aligning to TRBD1. The TCR comes from a man younger than 45 with Graves disease. CDR3 sequence (DNA): TGCGCCAGCAGCCAAAGTCACAGGGGGCGCGGCACAGATACGCAGTATTTT. It codes for CASSQSHRGRGTDTQYF.